This T cell receptor (beta chain) was found in a study of blood T cell repertoires in COVID-19. Study-wide context: The study drew acute and convalescent COVID-19 samples from the United States, Italy and Spain. Sample material is recorded as cDNA or gDNA derived from T cells, B-cell-depleted T cells, or PBMCs.

Details on this clone: The same CDR3 also results from other DNA sequences found in this sample.

Germline V lookup: CDR1 MNHEY, CDR2 SMNVEV (reference sequence). This CDR3 is 15 amino acids long. The V segment lost 5 bases and the J segment 3 bases; nucleotides outside the gene matches: 7. In the original analysis: Amplification of reference gene primers provided the estimated nucleated cell counts. Profiled with immunoSEQ multiplex PCR; TCRdb holds only in-frame clones, not every one. V, J and clone size are taken as reported in that table, and D and trimming were inferred from the DNA itself. The sample carries approximately 430,000 clones, around 86% recorded once. This TCR was recovered from a woman aged 25 to 39 with active or convalescent COVID-19. Sequenced sample: peripheral blood. The chain uses TRBV27 and TRBJ1-2; 9 nucleotides match TRBD1. The CDR3 nucleotides read TGTGCCAGCAGTCCCCTGGACAGGGGTTACTATGGCTACACCTTC. It yields the protein CASSPLDRGYYGYTF.